This TCR beta chain came from a study of identical twins listed by TCRdb under 2016. For the wider study: To test whether fetal clonotypes persist, this study deep-sequenced TCR alpha and beta repertoires from monozygotic twins, from unrelated adults of various ages, and from cord blood. Replicate twin experiments were performed at different times using different library preparation protocols to rule out contamination. General conclusions and limits of the study: Because the same donors could not be followed over many years, the conclusions depended on cross-sectional statistical analysis. Out-of-frame TCR alpha sharing in monozygotic twins was systematically underestimated by recombination models, whereas sharing between unrelated individuals was in agreement with the recombination models. Excess twin sharing in beta out-of-frame sequences was weaker because fewer shared sequences lowered the signal-to-noise ratio. Zero-insertion analyses could be partly confounded by invariant T cells such as MAIT and iNKT, though diverse VJ usage argued against such confounding for most clonotypes. Compared with coincidental sharing between unrelated individuals, out-of-frame TCR alpha sequences shared between twins had an excess of sequences with low generation probability. Fewer insertions were carried by abundant cord blood beta clonotypes; a weaker similar trend was observed in young adult naive repertoires, while no such trend was observed in memory repertoires.

After removal of 0 bases from V and 5 bases from J, the junction retains 7 bases not matched to a gene. In the germline V gene, CDR1 corresponds to SGHRS and CDR2 to YFSETQ. From the cysteine through the phenylalanine, the CDR3 covers 15 amino acids. Only the CDR3 portion is preserved as DNA: 45 bases, with reading frame beginning at the first base. Preparation of the library involved 5' RACE. Data came from an Illumina HiSeq 2000. A universal primer binding site was added through template switching, and the final cDNA carried a unique molecular identifier so that TCR cDNA molecules could be counted accurately. First-strand cDNA for TCR alpha and beta chains was synthesized from specific primers in the conserved constant-segment region. Each cDNA library was double barcoded, with a SMART-Mk sample barcode plus Illumina barcodes, to control for contamination. Two successive PCR steps introduced TruSeq adapter sequences along with Illumina sample barcodes. TCR alpha and beta cDNA libraries were sequenced on the Illumina HiSeq platform with custom primers. The study's own analysis went as follows. MiGEC was used to process raw reads and extract unique molecular identifiers, and MiXCR was used to find CDR3 positions. Recombination models were inferred per individual with the repgenHMM and IGoR tools using an EM algorithm. The analysis of shared clonotypes was done with the tcR package in R, with sharing normalized by the product of cloneset sizes. To study raw recombination free of thymic and clonal selection effects, out-of-frame nonproductive sequences were analyzed. TCRdb cleaned the public reads at Q25 with fastp, built clones with MiXCR and kept in-frame beta chains. Merged by CDR3 protein, the rows form single entries marked with the most common genes and DNA. TCRdb, not the original authors, processed these V and J calls. The sample table shows roughly 470,000 distinct CDR3 sequences, and more than 13% are seen once. The ten largest clones represent approximately 1% of the sample.

The sample holds many counts of this clonotype. The antigen it recognizes is unknown. Base qualities are not recorded, but no much larger clone differs from it by a single base. All donors were healthy Caucasians. Three pairs of female monozygotic twins, all aged 18 to 29 years, made up the twin cohort. Positive isolation kits from Invitrogen were used to isolate CD4+ and CD8+ T cell populations. These records were also assigned to another study, of yellow fever vaccine responses in identical twins. That second publication adds: The authors reported that the T cell response to vaccination in identical twins appeared partly convergent and partly personalized. Focusing on identical twins, the study followed the T cell clones that responded to the vaccine, and did so with precision.

The TCR sequence derives from a woman under 30 in good health. Recombination linked TRBV5-1 to TRBJ2-5; a stretch of 7 junction bases matches TRBD2. Sequenced input: CD4+ T cells sorted from blood. The DNA reads TGCGCCAGCAGCTTGGGGGCGGGAGTGGACGAGACCCAGTACTTC. Translated, this gives CASSLGAGVDETQYF.